This T cell receptor (beta chain) was observed in a study of blood T cell repertoires in COVID-19. Study-level information: The samples span acute and convalescent COVID-19 from the United States, Italy and Spain. PBMCs, B-cell-depleted T cells, or T cells provided the cDNA or gDNA that made up the material.

V lost 5 bases and J 0 bases, leaving 8 bases between the germline ends. Germline values: CDR1 LNHDA, CDR2 SQIVND (reference sequence). The CDR3 sequence is 15 residues long. As processed by the authors: Amplified reference gene primers provided the basis for estimating nucleated cell counts. Clones were sequenced by immunoSEQ multiplex PCR, and TCRdb holds only the in-frame ones, with some missing. For V, J and clone size, that table is used; D and trimming come from the DNA. The repertoire holds over 250,000 clones, over 75% seen once, with 13% in the top ten. The rearrangement links TRBV19 to TRBJ2-6, with unresolved D. This receptor was taken from a human donor in a cohort sampled during active COVID-19. The sequenced sample was peripheral blood. The CDR3 here is CASSSRSSGANVLTF. The DNA of the CDR3 is TGTGCCAGTAGTTCAAGGAGCTCTGGGGCCAACGTCCTGACTTTC.